This T cell receptor beta chain is from a study of T cell responses to AZD1222 COVID-19 vaccine (dated by TCRdb to the early 2020s). In the study overall: A total of 230 to 250 trial participants underwent TCR sequencing, of whom 207 received two doses of AZD1222 and about 25 received two doses of the MenACWY control vaccine. Trial participants were enrolled by age into subgroups of 18-55, 56-69 and 70-plus years, and around 140, 26 and 57 TCR-sequenced participants, respectively, were included in these subgroups. Beyond this particular receptor, the publication reports: Because no day 14 peak-response samples were available, repertoires were characterized only after the peak T cell response. The 56-69-year group was small, and its depth increase did not reach significance, likely because of low power. Only a handful of AZD1222 recipients were SARS-CoV-2 seropositive at baseline, limiting conclusions about previously exposed vaccinees. Most participants were white British and females outnumbered males, and the authors suggested that clonal diversity may have been underestimated. After two AZD1222 doses, both the breadth and the depth of spike-specific TCRs were significantly higher than at day 0 and than in MenACWY recipients. The whole spike protein was spanned by vaccine-associated CD4 TCRs, and dominant responses were seen in regions 160-218 and 743-854. Epitopes outside the regions mutated in the B.1.351 and B.1.1.7 variants were reportedly recognized by nearly half of the unique spike-specific TCRs.

A remark on this clone: What this receptor recognizes is not known. Base qualities are not at hand, and no much larger clone is one base apart.

The time point label here, explained by the study, means: about 28 days (+/-7) after the second vaccine dose. AZD1222 recipients with second doses at about 4 weeks or about 12 weeks were pooled, because spike-specific TCR depth and breadth did not differ between schedules. Vaccinee samples were obtained from the UK trials COV001 and COV002, which included a single-blind randomized controlled phase 2/3 trial of AZD1222 (ChAdOx1 nCoV-19) in healthy adults. For TCRbeta chain sequencing, PBMC samples from trial participants were taken at day 0 and at day 28 after the second dose. The CDR3 regions of human TCRbeta chains were subjected to immunosequencing. Concerning the study's data processing: TCRs in the repertoires were compared against a reference library of SARS-CoV-2-specific TCRs that had been generated with the MIRA antigen-specificity platform. Breadth was defined as the fraction of unique TCRs that were SARS-CoV-2-associated. Depth was defined as the fraction of total T cells that were SARS-CoV-2-associated. Using the MIRA data, every spike-specific TCR was mapped to the spike region that the TCR reacted to and assigned to either a CD4 or a CD8 class. Log10-transformed breadth and depth values were compared by one-way ANOVA with Sidak's multiple comparisons tests. The immuneACCESS repertoire file appears here via TCRdb, limited to in-frame rearrangements. These files lack a portion of the clones; in checked studies, under half of the deficit traces to unresolved V genes, and the cause of the others is not known. The D gene and trimming were derived from the DNA, and the V and J assignments and clone size from that table. The table for this sample lists some 120,000 clones; approximately 85% of them were counted only once. The top ten clonotypes cover 3.5% to 5% of the sample.

This TCR was sampled from an adult who received the AZD1222 COVID-19 vaccine. This specimen was peripheral blood, taken 28 days after the second AZD1222 dose.

The CDR3 region: CASSPGEGGYTF. The sequence in DNA is TGTGCCAGCAGTCCAGGGGAGGGGGGCTACACCTTC. The rearranged segments are TRBV6-5 and TRBJ1-2; the D segment could be TRBD1, given 6 matching bases. V is shortened by 5 bases, J by 8 bases, and the region joining them spans 12 bases. The CDR3 covers 12 residues, taking in both the cysteine and the phenylalanine. Only CDR3 DNA remains: 36 bases, in frame from the first base. CDR1 and CDR2, per the germline V gene, are MNHEY and SVGAGI.